The subject of this entry is one T cell receptor (beta chain). The CDR3 is made up of 13 amino acids. Deletions cut 5 bases from V and 5 bases from J, with 10 bases between. Germline assignment: CDR1 SNHLY and CDR2 FYNNEI. This record comes from a study of blood T cell repertoires in COVID-19. Overall study context: The United States, Italy and Spain provided the acute and convalescent COVID-19 samples.

As handled by the study authors: Reference gene primer amplification gave nucleated cell count estimates. The method was immunoSEQ multiplex PCR; TCRdb's version includes in-frame clones alone and lacks a portion of them. Clonal size and the V and J genes are those of that table, whereas D and trimming came from the DNA. This sample carries some 160,000 clones, about four fifths of them seen once, and the ten largest clones take approximately 7%. This chain joins TRBV2 and TRBJ1-5; D not certain. This TCR derives from a man aged 65-85 years with active or convalescent COVID-19. Sequencing used peripheral blood. Here the CDR3 reads CASSTQSHQPQHF. The CDR3 nucleotides read TGTGCCAGCAGTACACAGAGCCATCAGCCCCAGCATTTT. Combining the CDR3 with reference TRBV2 and TRBJ1-5 gives the whole variable domain EPEVTQTPSHQVTQMGQEVILRCVPISNHLYFYWYRQILGQKVEFLVSFYNNEISEKSEIFDDQFSVERPDGSNFTLKIRSTKLEDSAMYFCASSTQSHQPQHFGDGTRLSIL.